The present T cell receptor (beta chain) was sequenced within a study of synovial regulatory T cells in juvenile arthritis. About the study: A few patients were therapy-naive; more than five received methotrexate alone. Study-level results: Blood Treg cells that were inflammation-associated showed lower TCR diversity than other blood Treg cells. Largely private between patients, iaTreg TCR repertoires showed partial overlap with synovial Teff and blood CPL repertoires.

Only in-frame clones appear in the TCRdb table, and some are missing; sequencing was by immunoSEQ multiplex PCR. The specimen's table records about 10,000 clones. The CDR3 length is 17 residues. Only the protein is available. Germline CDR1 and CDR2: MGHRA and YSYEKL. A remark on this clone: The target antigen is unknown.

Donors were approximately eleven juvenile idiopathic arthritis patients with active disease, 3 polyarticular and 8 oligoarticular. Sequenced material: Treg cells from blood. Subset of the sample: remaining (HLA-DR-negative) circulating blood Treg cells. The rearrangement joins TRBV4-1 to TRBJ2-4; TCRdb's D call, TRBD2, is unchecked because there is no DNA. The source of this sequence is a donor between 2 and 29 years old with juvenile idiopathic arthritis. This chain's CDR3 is CASSQVSGRAGKNIQYF.